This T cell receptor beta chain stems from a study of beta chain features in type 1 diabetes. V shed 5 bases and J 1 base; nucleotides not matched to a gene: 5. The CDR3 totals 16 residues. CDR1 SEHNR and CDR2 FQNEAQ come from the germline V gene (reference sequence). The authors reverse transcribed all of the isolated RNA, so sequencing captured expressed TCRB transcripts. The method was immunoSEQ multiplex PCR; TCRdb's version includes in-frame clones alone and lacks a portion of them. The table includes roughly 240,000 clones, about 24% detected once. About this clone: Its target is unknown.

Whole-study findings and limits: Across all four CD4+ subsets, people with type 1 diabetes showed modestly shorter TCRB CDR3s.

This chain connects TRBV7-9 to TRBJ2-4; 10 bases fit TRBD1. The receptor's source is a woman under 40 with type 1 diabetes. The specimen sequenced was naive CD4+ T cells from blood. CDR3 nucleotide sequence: TGTGCCAGCAGCCGCCGGACAGGGGGGGCCAAAAACATTCAGTACTTC. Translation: CASSRRTGGAKNIQYF.